The 24 T cell receptor beta chains given below trace back to one sample, sequenced in a study of OX40 agonist ivuxolimab in advanced cancers. Profiling relied on immunoSEQ multiplex PCR, and the TCRdb table lists in-frame clones only, not all of them. The data contain roughly 67,000 clones, roughly 84% of them seen just once; the ten biggest clones take up 1.5% to 2%. This sample comprised CD4+ or CD8+ T cells sorted from blood, obtained in a trial of the OX40 agonist ivuxolimab. All receptors come from an adult with an advanced solid tumor such as melanoma, head and neck, liver or kidney cancer.

V is TRBV5-4 and J is TRBJ1-2; D is possibly TRBD1 (5 bases). V was pared by 5 bases and J by 8 bases, with 10 bases between. The germline gives CDR1 SGHNT, CDR2 YYREEE (reference sequence). CDR3 length: 11 amino acids. The CDR3 loop reads CASRSGGGYTF. CDR3 bases: TGTGCCAGCAGATCTGGGGGGGGCTACACCTTC.

This clone has a single count. This chain connects TRBV6-5 to TRBJ1-6, with no clear D. V was pared by 1 base and J by 10 bases, with 14 bases between. Germline CDR1 reads MNHEY; CDR2 reads SVGAGI. The CDR3 loop spans 15 amino acids. The CDR3 coding sequence is TGTGCCAGCAGTTACTACAGCCCCGAACGGTCACCCCTCCACTTT. Protein sequence: CASSYYSPERSPLHF.

This clone was counted a single time. At one boundary the junction diverges from the germline segment, which might be a read error. CDR3 sequence: CAASISGTGSKRAISYTF. CDR3 coding DNA: TGTGCCGCCAGCATCTCGGGGACAGGGTCGAAACGGGCTATTAGCTACACCTTC. The chain recombines TRBV15 with TRBJ1-2, with 9 bases lining up with TRBD1. The CDR3 extends over 18 amino acids. In germline, CDR1 is LNHNV, CDR2 YYDKDF (reference sequence).

This chain links TRBV19 with TRBJ2-5; a weak D match, TRBD2 (6 bases). Between the trimmed V and J ends, which lost 11 bases and 9 bases, there was a span of 16 bases. The CDR3 spans 11 residues. Germline V gene data show CDR1 as LNHDA and CDR2 as SQIVND (reference sequence). This CDR3 is CASAGGRSQYF. For the CDR3, the DNA is TGTGCCTCCGCAGGAGGGAGGTCCCAGTACTTC. The variable domain in full, completed from reference TRBV19 and TRBJ2-5, reads DGGITQSPKYLFRKEGQNVTLSCEQNLNHDAMYWYRQDPGQGLRLIYYSQIVNDFQKGDIAEGYSVSREKKESFPLTVTSAQKNPTAFYLCASAGGRSQYFGPGTRLLVL.

The chain uses TRBV25-1 and TRBJ2-2; TRBD1 might be the D (5 bases). Germline CDR1 is MGHDK and CDR2 is SYGVNS. This CDR3 comprises 13 residues. The V end was cut by 7 bases, the J end by 7 bases, with 13 bases between. The CDR3 bases are TGTGCCAGCACCCTCCACGACAGCGGGGAGCTGTTTTTT. It translates to CASTLHDSGELFF.

The chain recombines TRBV28 with TRBJ2-7; 11 nucleotides line up with TRBD2. The CDR3 totals 15 residues. Germline CDR1 MDHEN, CDR2 SYDVKM. The V gene end was trimmed by 7 bases and the J gene end by 3 bases; junction bases not matched to a gene: 8. CDR3 sequence: CASIGETSGDYEQYF. The CDR3 bases are TGTGCCAGCATCGGAGAGACTAGCGGGGACTACGAGCAGTACTTC.

The chain combines TRBV28 with TRBJ1-1; 7 positions match TRBD1. Germline V gene sequence: CDR1 MDHEN, CDR2 SYDVKM. V trimming: 4 bases; J trimming: 4 bases; junction bases outside the gene matches: 15. The CDR3 covers 17 residues. CDR3 DNA sequence: TGTGCCAGCAGTTCGGCAGGGGGGAGGTTTCATTCCACTGAAGCTTTCTTT. Translating gives CASSSAGGRFHSTEAFF.

This clone is medium-sized (0.01 to 0.1%). The chain combines TRBV6-1 with TRBJ2-2; D gene unclear. The V end lost 1 base, the J end lost 5 bases, and 5 bases lay between the germline ends. The germline V gene encodes CDR1 MNHNS and CDR2 SASEGT. CDR3 length: 13 residues. CDR3 residues: CASSEEGTGELFF. In nucleotides, the CDR3 is TGTGCCAGCAGTGAAGAGGGTACCGGGGAGCTGTTTTTT.

V usage is TRBV5-1 and J usage is TRBJ2-7; 9 positions match TRBD2. The CDR3 covers 15 residues. The V gene's germline CDR1 is SGHRS and CDR2 YFSETQ. V shed 0 bases and J 3 bases; nucleotides not matched to a gene: 4. DNA for the CDR3: TGCGCCAGCAGCTTGGGAGTAGCGGGGGACTACGAGCAGTACTTC. Its translation: CASSLGVAGDYEQYF.

This clone was observed a few times. The CDR3 spells CASSLSGQPQHF. The CDR3 DNA follows: TGCGCCAGCAGCCTATCCGGCCAGCCCCAGCATTTT. The chain links TRBV5-1 to TRBJ1-5; D unresolved. V was trimmed by 4 bases and J by 7 bases, leaving 9 bases between them. Germline V CDR1 and CDR2: SGHRS, YFSETQ. CDR3 length: 12 residues.

In its sample, this clone was seen once. CDR3 sequence reads: CASSLNRATSGNTIYF. The CDR3 DNA sequence: TGTGCCAGCAGCTTAAATCGGGCCACCTCTGGAAACACCATATATTTT. The rearrangement links TRBV11-2 to TRBJ1-3; D uncertain. Germline assignment: CDR1 SGHAT and CDR2 FQNNGV. The CDR3 extends over 16 amino acids. Trimming cost V 2 bases and J 0 bases, with 11 bases left between them. Together with reference TRBV11-2 and TRBJ1-3, the CDR3 gives the full variable domain: EAGVAQSPRYKIIEKRQSVAFWCNPISGHATLYWYQQILGQGPKLLIQFQNNGVVDDSQLPKDRFSAERLKGVDSTLKIQPAKLEDSAVYLCASSLNRATSGNTIYFGEGSWLTVV.

V usage is TRBV5-8 and J usage is TRBJ1-1; D uncertain. Germline V lookup: CDR1 SGHTS, CDR2 YDEGEE. Trimming left V 0 bases short and J 4 bases short, with 7 bases between. This CDR3 region has 13 residues. The CDR3 protein is CASSLVHGTEAFF. CDR3 nucleotides: TGTGCCAGCAGCTTGGTTCACGGCACTGAAGCTTTCTTT.

This clone was detected only once. This rearrangement joins TRBV5-1 to TRBJ1-1, with TRBD1 matching over 11 bases. Germline lookup yields CDR1 SGHRS and CDR2 YFSETQ. V gave up 5 bases and J gave up 4 bases; unmatched junction bases: 4. This CDR3 comprises 14 residues. The CDR3 protein is CASRGGTGGTEAFF. CDR3 in DNA: TGCGCCAGCAGAGGAGGGACAGGGGGCACTGAAGCTTTCTTT.

Only one count was recorded for this clone. The chain has TRBV18 and TRBJ1-2, with D unresolved. The germline gives CDR1 KGHSH, CDR2 LQKENI. The CDR3 sequence is 15 residues long. Between the trimmed V and J ends, which lost 1 base and 1 base, there was a span of 10 bases. The CDR3 sequence is CASSPRWQINYGYTF. In DNA form, the CDR3 reads TGTGCCAGCTCACCACGTTGGCAGATTAACTATGGCTACACCTTC.

CDR3 in amino acids: CASSWSGGGEQFF. CDR3 DNA sequence: TGTGCCAGCAGTTGGTCAGGGGGCGGTGAGCAGTTCTTC. This chain joins TRBV28 and TRBJ2-1; 8 bases are shared with TRBD1. CDR3 length: 13 residues. V lost 4 bases, J lost 9 bases, and 5 bases stayed unmatched. The V gene's germline CDR1 is MDHEN and CDR2 SYDVKM.

The V and J genes are TRBV5-1 and TRBJ2-3; D perhaps matches TRBD1 (5 bases). The germline V and J ends were trimmed by 5 bases and 0 bases, with 7 bases remaining between them. Germline loops: CDR1 SGHRS, CDR2 YFSETQ. The CDR3 is made up of 13 amino acids. CDR3 DNA sequence: TGCGCCAGCAGGCAGGGAAGCACAGATACGCAGTATTTT. The encoded protein is CASRQGSTDTQYF.

The gene calls are TRBV5-1 and TRBJ2-1; TRBD2 might be the D (6 bases). The CDR3 totals 15 residues. Germline loops: CDR1 SGHRS, CDR2 YFSETQ. V shed 4 bases and J shed 6 bases, with 17 bases lying between them. The CDR3 region is CASSRAGTVFNEQFF. CDR3 coding DNA: TGCGCCAGCAGCCGGGCCGGGACTGTCTTCAATGAGCAGTTCTTC.

This sequence joins TRBV6-4 and TRBJ2-1; D not resolved. The length of the CDR3 is 13 residues. V was cut by 0 bases and J by 10 bases, with 10 bases left in between. CDR1 is MRHNA and CDR2 is SNTAGT in the germline V gene. The CDR3 DNA follows: TGTGCCAGCAGTGACTCGATTCATGGGGAGCAGTTCTTC. Translation gives CASSDSIHGEQFF.

This clone was seen only once. J is TRBJ2-7 and V is TRBV12-2; the tabulated D call, TRBD2, remains unverified against the DNA. TRBV12-2 corresponds to a pseudogene. There are 14 residues in the CDR3. The CDR3 region is CASRIAGGPGEQYF. CDR3 sequence (DNA): TGTGCAAGTCGCATAGCGGGAGGGCCGGGTGAGCAGTACTTC.

This rearrangement joins TRBV5-6 to TRBJ2-2; D unclear. V was trimmed by 5 bases and J by 9 bases, leaving 17 bases between them. The CDR3 totals 14 residues. The germline gives CDR1 SGHDT, CDR2 YYEEEE. The CDR3 here is CASSLRALRRELFF. In DNA, the CDR3 is TGTGCCAGCAGTCTTAGGGCGTTAAGAAGGGAGCTGTTTTTT. Full variable domain (missing parts from reference TRBV5-6 and TRBJ2-2): DAGVTQSPTHLIKTRGQQVTLRCSPKSGHDTVSWYQQALGQGPQFIFQYYEEEERQRGNFPDRFSGHQFPNYSSELNVNALLLGDSALYLCASSLRALRRELFFGEGSRLTVL.

Note on this clone: In the same sample, other DNA sequences code for this CDR3. This chain joins TRBV6-5 and TRBJ1-1; D not resolved. CDR1 is MNHEY and CDR2 is SVGAGI in the germline V gene. The CDR3 loop spans 12 amino acids. V was pared by 4 bases and J by 2 bases, with 5 bases between. CDR3 DNA: TGTGCCAGCAGTTCGCCTAACACTGAAGCTTTCTTT. Translation gives CASSSPNTEAFF.

The rearrangement links TRBV6-6 to TRBJ2-7; D is ambiguous. V was clipped by 5 bases and J by 4 bases, with 6 bases between them. The CDR3 length is 11 residues. Looked up from germline, CDR1 is MNHNY and CDR2 is SVGAGI (reference sequence). The CDR3 DNA is TGTGCCAGCAGTACTAATTACGAGCAGTACTTC. The encoded protein is CASSTNYEQYF.

The rearrangement joins TRBV28 to TRBJ2-1; D gene uncertain. V was clipped by 2 bases and J by 8 bases, with 7 bases between them. This CDR3 contains 12 residues. Germline CDR1 is MDHEN and CDR2 is SYDVKM. The CDR3 coding sequence is TGTGCCAGCAGTTTAATACGGTATGAGCAGTTCTTC. This codes for CASSLIRYEQFF.

The genes are TRBV5-1 and TRBJ2-2, with 8 bases lining up with TRBD1. CDR3 length equals 14 residues. Germline V gene sequence: CDR1 SGHRS, CDR2 YFSETQ. Losses at the gene ends were 9 bases for V and 1 base for J; bases not matched to a gene: 5. For the CDR3, the DNA is TGCGCCACCAGGACAGGGCTGAACACCGGGGAGCTGTTTTTT. Its protein is CATRTGLNTGELFF.